Given below is one TCR beta chain in context. What it binds is not known. The sample is drawn from a study of blood T cells in healthy people across ages. Study outcomes and limitations: A roughly linear fall in TCR beta diversity per million T cells was seen with increasing age.

The donors, all healthy, were Caucasians living in Russia, aged roughly 6 to 100. Per sample, a minimum of 6 million PBMCs were isolated. A sample-barcoded 5' primer and a J-beta primer mix were used in a second PCR of about 6 to 11 cycles. TCRdb redid the calling of the 5' RACE reads with MiXCR, one entry per CDR3 protein. The sample includes 1.2 million to 1.5 million distinct CDR3 sequences, 40% to 50% seen only once; the top ten take 6.5% to 10%. The germline V and J ends were trimmed by 2 bases and 2 bases, with 13 bases remaining between them. The germline gives CDR1 MNHEY, CDR2 SMNVEV (reference sequence). This CDR3 has 16 amino acids.

Sequenced input: blood. This clonotype was sampled from a woman aged 18-35 years in good health. The genes are TRBV27 and TRBJ2-1; D remains unclear. The CDR3 loop is CASSLGRFQPYNEQFF. The CDR3 DNA reads TGTGCCAGCAGTTTAGGGCGGTTCCAACCCTACAATGAGCAGTTCTTC.